This entry lists 20 T cell receptor beta chains sequenced from one sample in a study of preoperative IRX-2 immunotherapy in early breast cancer. Treatment meaning: preoperative locoregional IRX-2 cytokine immunotherapy. Sequenced by immunoSEQ multiplex PCR; TCRdb stores in-frame clones only, minus some. The sample consists of roughly 43,000 clones, just under 95% of them appearing once. The sample consisted of tumor tissue, taken after IRX-2 immunotherapy. These receptor sequences come from a human donor with breast cancer.

The chain carries TRBV7-9 and TRBJ1-6; 10 bases are shared with TRBD1. Trimming took 6 bases from V and 13 from J; bases not matched to a gene: 9. The germline V gene has CDR1 SEHNR and CDR2 FQNEAQ (reference sequence). The CDR3 runs 14 residues. CDR3 amino acids: CASSSGTGAPPLHF. The CDR3 nucleotides read TGTGCCAGCAGTTCCGGGACAGGGGCCCCCCCCCTCCACTTT.

The CDR3 nucleotides read TGCGCCAGCAGCCAAACCACAGGGGTCGTGAACTACGAGCAGTACTTC. Translation gives CASSQTTGVVNYEQYF. V is TRBV4-1 and J is TRBJ2-7, with TRBD1 matching over 7 bases. The CDR3 has 16 residues. J lost 3 bases, V lost 2 bases, and 10 bases had no gene match. Germline CDR1 MGHRA, CDR2 YSYEKL.

This sequence joins TRBV7-3 and TRBJ2-2; D not resolved. The V and J ends lost 1 base and 5 bases respectively, with 5 bases between them. Looked up from germline, CDR1 is SGHTA and CDR2 is FQGTGA. CDR3 length: 13 amino acids. CDR3 region: CASSLSRTGELFF. Written as DNA, the CDR3 is TGTGCCAGCAGCTTAAGCAGGACCGGGGAGCTGTTTTTT. The variable domain in full, with the rest retrieved from reference TRBV7-3 and TRBJ2-2, is GAGVSQTPSNKVTEKGKYVELRCDPISGHTALYWYRQSLGQGPEFLIYFQGTGAADDSGLPNDRFFAVRPEGSVSTLKIQRTERGDSAVYLCASSLSRTGELFFGEGSRLTVL.

This rearrangement joins TRBV7-3 to TRBJ2-6; 7 nucleotides match TRBD1. The CDR3 covers 16 residues. With V trimmed by 1 base and J by 2 bases, 2 bases remained unmatched. CDR1 is SGHTA, CDR2 FQGTGA, per germline. The CDR3 loop reads CASSLRGGAGANVLTF. For the CDR3, the DNA is TGTGCCAGCAGCTTAAGAGGGGGCGCTGGGGCCAACGTCCTGACTTTC.

This chain joins TRBV14 and TRBJ2-1; D is possibly TRBD1 (6 bases). V lost 0 bases, J lost 2 bases, and 11 bases lay in between. Per the germline V gene, CDR1 is SGHDN and CDR2 is FVKESK. This CDR3 spans 16 amino acids. The CDR3 reads CASSQDGGATYNEQFF. CDR3 sequence (DNA): TGTGCCAGCAGCCAAGATGGGGGCGCTACCTACAATGAGCAGTTCTTC.

The chain carries TRBV7-2 and TRBJ2-5; D not certain. The CDR3 has 12 residues. V lost 5 bases to trimming and J lost 5 bases, with 9 bases between them. The germline V gene has CDR1 SGHTA and CDR2 FQGNSA. The CDR3 is CASSLPRETQYF. CDR3 DNA sequence: TGTGCCAGCAGCCTCCCGAGGGAGACCCAGTACTTC.

This chain joins TRBV28 and TRBJ1-1, with D unclear. Trimming pared 4 bases from V and 11 bases from J, leaving 11 bases between. The CDR3 consists of 11 residues. The germline CDR1 and CDR2 sequences are MDHEN and SYDVKM. The CDR3: CASSSRRSAFF. The CDR3 DNA reads as TGTGCCAGCAGTTCACGCAGGTCTGCTTTCTTT.

The chain links TRBV28 to TRBJ1-5; 7 nucleotides line up with TRBD1. CDR1 is MDHEN and CDR2 is SYDVKM in the germline V gene. The trim removed 10 bases at V and 3 bases at J, leaving 3 bases unmatched. The CDR3 spans 12 residues. The CDR3: CAIRGFNQPQHF. For the CDR3, the DNA is TGTGCCATCAGGGGGTTCAATCAGCCCCAGCATTTT.

The chain carries TRBV28 and TRBJ2-3; 10 nucleotides align to TRBD2. CDR3 length: 18 residues. Germline values: CDR1 MDHEN, CDR2 SYDVKM. V lost 2 bases and J lost 2; bases outside the gene matches: 10. DNA of the CDR3: TGTGCCAGCAGTTTAAGATGGCTAGCGGGGGTACCCACAGATACGCAGTATTTT. The encoded protein is CASSLRWLAGVPTDTQYF.

The chain links TRBV19 to TRBJ1-2; D gene uncertain. The V end lost 0 bases, the J end lost 4 bases, and 12 bases lay between the germline ends. Per the germline V gene, CDR1 is LNHDA and CDR2 is SQIVND (reference sequence). The CDR3 covers 15 residues. CDR3 sequence reads: CASSIDMGSGYGYTF. DNA for the CDR3: TGTGCCAGTAGTATAGATATGGGTTCGGGCTATGGCTACACCTTC.

The chain couples TRBV10-2 to TRBJ2-1; tentative D call: TRBD1 (6 bases). The V end was cut by 10 bases, the J end by 9 bases, with 22 bases between. CDR1 is WSHSY, CDR2 SAAADI, per germline. The CDR3 spans 14 residues. The DNA of the CDR3 is TGCGCCACCCTTAGGGCAGGGGCGTCTACTGAGCAGTTCTTC. Protein: CATLRAGASTEQFF.

The V gene is TRBV15, the J gene TRBJ1-2, with D tentatively TRBD1 (5 bases). The CDR3 has 17 amino acids. V lost 0 bases and J 6 bases, leaving 20 bases between the germline ends. Germline V gene sequence: CDR1 LNHNV, CDR2 YYDKDF (reference sequence). The CDR3 loop reads CATSRDGWGVGKNGYTF. The CDR3 region has the DNA TGTGCCACCAGCAGAGACGGTTGGGGGGTAGGGAAGAATGGCTACACCTTC.

This sequence joins TRBV5-6 and TRBJ2-2; 9 nucleotides align to TRBD2. Germline V lookup: CDR1 SGHDT, CDR2 YYEEEE. The V and J ends lost 4 bases and 4 bases, in that order; junction bases with no gene match: 8. CDR3 size: 16 residues. The CDR3 loop reads CASSPYGREGTGELFF. As DNA, the CDR3 is TGTGCCAGCAGCCCCTATGGGCGGGAGGGCACCGGGGAGCTGTTTTTT.

This clone has a single count. J is TRBJ1-1 and V is TRBV10-3; D not resolved. V lost 6 bases and J lost 3, with 11 bases in between. Germline CDR1 ENHRY, CDR2 SYGVKD. CDR3 length equals 13 residues. This CDR3 is CAIRATGDTEAFF. CDR3 DNA: TGTGCCATCAGGGCCACCGGGGACACTGAAGCTTTCTTT.

This clone appeared once. The chain couples TRBV10-3 to TRBJ2-7; weak D call: TRBD2 (6 bases). CDR3 length equals 12 residues. From germline, CDR1 is ENHRY and CDR2 SYGVKD. Trimming shortened V by 9 bases and J by 0 bases, and 9 bases separated the two germline ends. The CDR3 sequence: CAMGRYSYEQYF. The CDR3 DNA sequence: TGTGCCATGGGGAGGTACTCCTACGAGCAGTACTTC.

This sequence joins TRBV7-6 and TRBJ2-5, with a possible D match to TRBD2 (7 bases). The CDR3 is 16 amino acids. Per the germline V gene, CDR1 is SGHVS and CDR2 is FNYEAQ. Trimming cost V 3 bases and J 7 bases, with 21 bases left between them. The CDR3 nucleotides are TGTGCCAGCAGCTTGGATTTGGGGGGGGGCCGCGGGACCCAGTACTTC. It yields the protein CASSLDLGGGRGTQYF. Filled out from reference TRBV7-6 and TRBJ2-5, the complete variable domain reads GAGVSQSPRYKVTKRGQDVALRCDPISGHVSLYWYRQALGQGPEFLTYFNYEAQQDKSGLPNDRFSAERPEGSISTLTIQRTEQRDSAMYRCASSLDLGGGRGTQYFGPGTRLLVL.

The chain has TRBV7-2 and TRBJ2-1; D not resolved. Trimming took 2 bases from V and 1 from J, leaving 0 bases between them. The CDR3 consists of 12 residues. Germline CDR1 and CDR2: SGHTA and FQGNSA. The CDR3 DNA reads TGTGCCAGCAGCTTATCCTACAATGAGCAGTTCTTC. It yields the protein CASSLSYNEQFF.

CDR3 sequence: CAWTTRVSDTGELFF. The CDR3 DNA is TGTGCCTGGACCACCAGGGTATCGGACACCGGGGAGCTGTTTTTT. The chain uses TRBV30 and TRBJ2-2; maybe TRBD1 (5 bases). Per germline, CDR1 GTSNPN and CDR2 SVGIG (reference sequence). The CDR3 totals 15 residues. The V end was cut by 4 bases, the J end by 3 bases, with 15 bases between. The entire variable domain, with the rest obtained from reference TRBV30 and TRBJ2-2, is as follows: SQTIHQWPATLVQPVGSPLSLECTVEGTSNPNLYWYRQAAGRGLQLLFYSVGIGQISSEVPQNLSASRPQDRQFILSSKKLLLSDSGFYLCAWTTRVSDTGELFFGEGSRLTVL.

The chain uses TRBV18 and TRBJ1-5; 10 bases align to TRBD1. CDR3 length equals 15 residues. CDR1 and CDR2 (germline): KGHSH, LQKENI. V lost 6 bases, J lost 0 bases, and 2 bases stayed unmatched. The CDR3 DNA reads TGTGCCAGCTCCCGGACAGGGGGTAGCAATCAGCCCCAGCATTTT. This gives the protein CASSRTGGSNQPQHF.

The V call is TRBV28, the J call TRBJ1-5, with 7 bases that match TRBD1. Losses at the gene ends were 4 bases for V and 2 bases for J; bases not matched to a gene: 11. The CDR3 consists of 17 residues. Germline V CDR1 and CDR2: MDHEN, SYDVKM. This CDR3 is CASSSPLDRRGNQPQHF. CDR3 DNA sequence: TGTGCCAGCAGTTCCCCTCTGGACAGGAGGGGCAATCAGCCCCAGCATTTT.